The rows below give T cell receptor beta chains drawn from one sample of a study of T cell responses to AZD1222 COVID-19 vaccine. The method was immunoSEQ multiplex PCR; TCRdb's version includes in-frame clones alone and lacks a portion of them. The sample holds 50,000 to 65,000 clones; approximately 90% are singletons and the top ten take approximately 6%. Here the sequenced sample was peripheral blood, taken 28 days after the second dose of the MenACWY control vaccine. The receptors were sampled from an adult who received the MenACWY meningococcal vaccine as a control. CDR3s include the opening cysteine and the closing phenylalanine or tryptophan. The order of the fields is CDR3 DNA, CDR3 protein, J gene, CDR3 length, clone size, D gene, V gene. The D gene is left open where the match is weak. For some rows the clone size is stated as once, few or many, or as a class when expanded; others skip it.

DNA: TGTGCCAGTAGTATCGTGCAGGCTGGGGCCAACGTCCTGACTTTC
CDR3: CASSIVQAGANVLTF
J: TRBJ2-6
length: 15
size: .
D: .
V: TRBV19

DNA: TGTGCCAGCACCACGACGGGGGAACCCAATACGCAGTATTTT
CDR3: CASTTTGEPNTQYF
J: TRBJ2-3
length: 14
size: .
D: .
V: TRBV6-6

DNA: TGTGCCAGCAGCTTGAAACAGGGGCCAGGAAGCGAGCAGTTCTTC
CDR3: CASSLKQGPGSEQFF
J: TRBJ2-1
length: 15
size: few
D: TRBD1
V: TRBV5-4

DNA: TGTGCCAGCAGCTTAAACAGTGAGCAGTTCTTC
CDR3: CASSLNSEQFF
J: TRBJ2-1
length: 11
size: .
D: .
V: TRBV7-2

DNA: TGCGCCAGCAGCTTGTCGTACGGGAGGAATACAGATACGCAGTATTTT
CDR3: CASSLSYGRNTDTQYF
J: TRBJ2-3
length: 16
size: .
D: TRBD2
V: TRBV5-1

DNA: TGTGCCAGCAGATCCGACAGGCACCACACAGATACGCAGTATTTT
CDR3: CASRSDRHHTDTQYF
J: TRBJ2-3
length: 15
size: few
D: .
V: TRBV7-9

DNA: TGTGCCAGCAGCTTAATTGGAAGCCTTAATTCACCCCTCCACTTT
CDR3: CASSLIGSLNSPLHF
J: TRBJ1-6
length: 15
size: .
D: .
V: TRBV7-8

DNA: TGTGCCAGTAGTACCCAGGGGGCAACGACTAATGAAAAACTGTTTTTT
CDR3: CASSTQGATTNEKLFF
J: TRBJ1-4
length: 16
size: .
D: TRBD1
V: TRBV19

DNA: TGTGCCAGCAGTTCCCGCGGGGTTGCAACTAATGAAAAACTGTTTTTT
CDR3: CASSSRGVATNEKLFF
J: TRBJ1-4
length: 16
size: .
D: .
V: TRBV28

DNA: TGTGCCAGCAGTTCAGGGGCCCGGCAGCCCCAGCATTTT
CDR3: CASSSGARQPQHF
J: TRBJ1-5
length: 13
size: .
D: .
V: TRBV27

DNA: TGTGCTAGCAGCTTAGCGCGCCTAGCGGACAATGAGCAGTTCTTC
CDR3: CASSLARLADNEQFF
J: TRBJ2-1
length: 15
size: .
D: TRBD2
V: TRBV7-9

DNA: TGTGCCAGCAGTTTCGAGAGACCCTACAATGAGCAGTTCTTC
CDR3: CASSFERPYNEQFF
J: TRBJ2-1
length: 14
size: .
D: .
V: TRBV27

DNA: TGTGCCAGTAGTAGGGACCCCAAGGGTTCCTCCAGCGGGTACAATGAGCAGTTCTTC
CDR3: CASSRDPKGSSSGYNEQFF
J: TRBJ2-1
length: 19
size: .
D: .
V: TRBV19

DNA: TGCGCCAGCAGCTTAAGTTCCGGCGGGGATACGCAGTATTTT
CDR3: CASSLSSGGDTQYF
J: TRBJ2-3
length: 14
size: .
D: .
V: TRBV5-1

DNA: TGTGCCAGCAGCTTAGGAGGGACAACTAATGAAAAACTGTTTTTT
CDR3: CASSLGGTTNEKLFF
J: TRBJ1-4
length: 15
size: .
D: .
V: TRBV7-9

DNA: TGTGCCAGCAGCTTAGCACAAAGGGGACGCGACGAAGAGACCCAGTACTTC
CDR3: CASSLAQRGRDEETQYF
J: TRBJ2-5
length: 17
size: .
D: .
V: TRBV7-9

DNA: TGTGCCATCAGTGAGATGTGGCAAGATACGCAGTATTTT
CDR3: CAISEMWQDTQYF
J: TRBJ2-3
length: 13
size: .
D: .
V: TRBV10-3

DNA: TGTGCCAGCAGTACCGACGGGACGAGCTCCTACGAGCAGTACTTC
CDR3: CASSTDGTSSYEQYF
J: TRBJ2-7
length: 15
size: .
D: .
V: TRBV6-2/TRBV6-3

DNA: TGCGCCAGCAGCCAAGTAGAGTCCGGGGAGCTGTTTTTT
CDR3: CASSQVESGELFF
J: TRBJ2-2
length: 13
size: .
D: .
V: TRBV4-1

DNA: TGTGCCAGTTCCGGGACAGATGGAAACACCATATATTTT
CDR3: CASSGTDGNTIYF
J: TRBJ1-3
length: 13
size: .
D: TRBD1
V: TRBV19

DNA: TGTGCCAGCAGCAAAGACGGCTCAGTGAAAGAGACCCAGTACTTC
CDR3: CASSKDGSVKETQYF
J: TRBJ2-5
length: 15
size: few
D: .
V: TRBV21-1

DNA: TGTGCCAGCAGTAGGACGGGACTAGCGGGAGAGACCCAGTACTTC
CDR3: CASSRTGLAGETQYF
J: TRBJ2-5
length: 15
size: once
D: TRBD2
V: TRBV9